Sequencing of this T cell receptor (beta chain) was carried out in a study of T cells in Graves' hyperthyroidism and ophthalmopathy. Study-wide findings and caveats: Researchers report that a 13 V-J model separated ophthalmopathy from stable hyperthyroidism.

From germline, CDR1 is MNHNS and CDR2 SASEGT. V was shortened by 2 bases and J by 4 bases, with 14 bases between the two germline ends. The length of the CDR3 is 15 residues. There were TCR beta CDR3 regions amplified from RNA transcripts. During a first-round RT-PCR of the TCR CDR3, the HTBI primer set was used. TCRdb itself ran the multiplex PCR reads through MiXCR, one entry per CDR3 protein. The sample records roughly 290,000 distinct CDR3 sequences, about an eighth being singletons. Patients between 18 and 65 years old had hyperthyroidism, newly diagnosed and lasting under 2 months. Pregnant or lactating patients were excluded, as were those with uncontrolled infection or other autoimmune disease. This clonotype was detected many times. Its antigen remains unknown.

This TCR was recovered from a woman between 40 and 55 years old with Graves' hyperthyroidism. Sequencing was done on a sample of blood. V gene TRBV6-1 combines with J gene TRBJ1-2, with a tentative D call TRBD1 (5 bases). CDR3 sequence: CASSENRGAGYGYTF. Here the CDR3 DNA reads TGTGCCAGCAGTGAAAATCGGGGCGCGGGCTATGGCTACACCTTC.